This paragraph reports one T cell receptor (beta chain). This entry belongs to a study of blood T cell repertoires in COVID-19. At the level of the study: Specimens from acute and convalescent COVID-19 originated in the United States, Italy and Spain. PBMCs, B-cell-depleted T cells, or T cells provided the cDNA or gDNA that made up the material.

Authors' analysis steps: Estimation of nucleated cell counts relied on the amplification of reference gene primers. Profiled with immunoSEQ multiplex PCR; TCRdb holds only in-frame clones, not every one. For V, J and clone size, that table is used; D and trimming come from the DNA. In the table there are about 100,000 clones, over 75% of which are singletons. The CDR3 sequence is 15 residues long. CDR1 is SGHRS, CDR2 YFSETQ, per germline. The trim removed 4 bases at V and 5 bases at J, leaving 9 bases unmatched. This receptor was identified in a man aged 25-40 years in a cohort sampled during active COVID-19. The J gene is TRBJ2-3, the V gene TRBV5-1; 8 bases are a match to TRBD2. Sequenced: peripheral blood. The CDR3 sequence is CASSRLAGIRDTQYF. The CDR3 nucleotides are TGCGCCAGCAGCCGGTTAGCGGGGATAAGAGATACGCAGTATTTT.